The rows below give T cell receptor beta chains drawn from one sample of a study of radiotherapy plus CTLA-4 blockade in lung cancer. Clones were sequenced by immunoSEQ multiplex PCR, and TCRdb holds only the in-frame ones, with some missing. The table has over 85,000 clones, roughly 79% seen once. Sample: peripheral blood, taken from a patient treated with radiotherapy plus ipilimumab. The source of these receptors is a human donor with non-small cell lung cancer who had a partial response to radiotherapy plus ipilimumab. Some clones in this sample may be carry-over from other donors' samples. CDR3s include the opening cysteine and the closing phenylalanine or tryptophan. Each record gives: CDR3 length, D gene, J gene, clone size, V gene, CDR3 protein, CDR3 DNA. A D gene is named only where the DNA matches it firmly. Expanded clones get a size class; other rows say once, few or many, or leave the size out.

14	TRBD2	TRBJ2-7	-	TRBV7-9	CASSVGLASYEQYF	TGTGCCAGCAGTGTCGGACTAGCGTCCTACGAGCAGTACTTC
16	TRBD1	TRBJ2-2	-	TRBV5-1	CASSRTGGMNTGELFF	TGCGCCAGCAGCAGGACAGGGGGGATGAACACCGGGGAGCTGTTTTTT
11	-	TRBJ2-5	-	TRBV20-1	CSARPQETQYF	TGCAGTGCTAGACCGCAAGAGACCCAGTACTTC
15	-	TRBJ2-2	-	TRBV19	CASSIGRGSAGELFF	TGTGCCAGTAGTATCGGCAGGGGTTCGGCCGGGGAGCTGTTTTTT
14	-	TRBJ2-5	-	TRBV5-5	CASSSVQGWETQYF	TGTGCCAGCAGCTCGGTACAGGGTTGGGAGACCCAGTACTTC
16	-	TRBJ2-1	-	TRBV6-5	CASSYSRGGGYNEQFF	TGTGCCAGCAGTTACTCTAGGGGAGGTGGCTACAATGAGCAGTTCTTC
15	-	TRBJ2-7	-	TRBV6-1	CASSPTLEILGEQYF	TGTGCCAGCAGCCCGACACTAGAGATCTTAGGCGAGCAGTACTTC
13	-	TRBJ1-1	few	TRBV7-2	CASSPFLRHEAFF	TGTGCCAGCAGCCCCTTCCTCAGACATGAAGCTTTCTTT
14	-	TRBJ2-3	-	TRBV29-1	CSVGRGTGTDTQYF	TGCAGCGTTGGACGGGGGACCGGCACAGATACGCAGTATTTT
15	-	TRBJ1-6	-	TRBV6-1	CASSVWSIGDSPLHF	TGTGCCAGCAGTGTTTGGTCTATCGGAGATTCACCCCTCCACTTT
17	TRBD2	TRBJ2-7	-	TRBV10-3	CAISESSRGTSGQDQSF	TGTGCCATCAGTGAGTCAAGTAGGGGGACTAGCGGTCAAGACCAAAGCTTC
14	-	TRBJ1-1	few	TRBV6-6	CASSSHIRGTEAFF	TGTGCCAGCAGTTCCCACATCCGCGGCACTGAAGCTTTCTTT
16	-	TRBJ2-3	-	TRBV7-2	CASSLERTVSTDTQYF	TGTGCCAGCAGCTTAGAAAGGACTGTAAGCACAGATACGCAGTATTTT
16	TRBD2	TRBJ2-1	few	TRBV7-2	CASSSRREGSYNEQFF	TGTGCCAGCAGCTCTCGCCGGGAGGGCTCCTACAATGAGCAGTTCTTC
15	-	TRBJ1-3	-	TRBV18	CASSPVRSSGNTIYF	TGTGCCAGCTCACCGGTCCGTAGCTCTGGAAACACCATATATTTT
14	-	TRBJ2-5	few	TRBV30	CAWSGRLGQETQYF	TGTGCCTGGAGTGGCCGATTAGGACAGGAGACCCAGTACTTC
14	TRBD2	TRBJ2-1	-	TRBV29-1	CSGGTTQDGNEQFF	TGCAGCGGCGGGACTACCCAAGACGGTAATGAGCAGTTCTTC
15	-	TRBJ2-3	once	TRBV5-4	CASSLAQGRTDTQYF	TGTGCCAGCAGCTTGGCACAGGGACGCACAGATACGCAGTATTTT
15	TRBD2	TRBJ2-3	-	TRBV28	CASSPPGGAADTQYF	TGTGCCAGCAGTCCGCCCGGGGGGGCCGCAGATACGCAGTATTTT
16	-	TRBJ1-5	-	TRBV18	CASSPSGYVGNQPQHF	TGTGCCAGCTCACCATCGGGGTACGTTGGCAATCAGCCCCAGCATTTT
14	TRBD1	TRBJ2-2	-	TRBV7-8	CASSDHRGNGELFF	TGTGCCAGCAGCGACCACAGGGGGAACGGGGAGCTGTTTTTT
13	TRBD1	TRBJ2-7	-	TRBV6-1	CASSNRGMYEQYF	TGTGCCAGCAGCAACAGGGGAATGTACGAGCAGTACTTC
13	TRBD1	TRBJ1-1	-	TRBV19	CASGTGGVTEAFF	TGTGCCAGTGGGACAGGGGGAGTCACTGAAGCTTTCTTT
14	TRBD2	TRBJ2-3	-	TRBV2	CASRGTRVVDTQYF	TGTGCCAGCAGGGGGACTAGGGTGGTGGATACGCAGTATTTT
15	-	TRBJ2-5	-	TRBV25-1	CASSEKRALQETQYF	TGTGCCAGCAGTGAAAAGCGGGCGCTCCAAGAGACCCAGTACTTC
13	TRBD2	TRBJ2-2	-	TRBV19	CASRLAGTGELFF	TGTGCCAGTCGACTAGCGGGCACCGGGGAGCTGTTTTTT
14	-	TRBJ2-7	once	TRBV4-2	CASSQGDSGYEQYF	TGTGCCAGCAGCCAAGGAGACAGTGGCTACGAGCAGTACTTC
15	TRBD1	TRBJ1-1	-	TRBV7-2	CASSLDPGGNTEAFF	TGTGCCAGCAGCTTAGACCCAGGGGGGAACACTGAAGCTTTCTTT
14	-	TRBJ2-7	-	TRBV7-2	CASSLPPFRVEQYF	TGTGCCAGCAGCTTACCACCGTTCCGGGTCGAGCAGTACTTC
15	-	TRBJ1-1	-	TRBV4-2	CASHGEGTMNTEAFF	TGTGCCAGCCATGGGGAGGGGACAATGAACACTGAAGCTTTCTTT
15	TRBD1	TRBJ2-4	-	TRBV4-2	CASSQDGQGVDIQYF	TGTGCCAGCAGCCAAGACGGACAGGGGGTAGACATTCAGTACTTC
13	-	TRBJ2-1	-	TRBV29-1	CSVEISGYNEQFF	TGCAGCGTCGAAATTAGTGGTTACAATGAGCAGTTCTTC
13	-	TRBJ1-4	few	TRBV18	CASSRTEAEKLFF	TGTGCCAGCTCACGGACAGAGGCCGAAAAACTGTTTTTT
14	-	TRBJ2-7	-	TRBV28	CASISPRVPYEQYF	TGTGCCAGCATCTCACCCCGGGTCCCCTACGAGCAGTACTTC
15	TRBD1	TRBJ1-1	-	TRBV7-2	CASSTPTGLNTEAFF	TGTGCCAGCAGCACTCCGACAGGGTTGAACACTGAAGCTTTCTTT
15	TRBD1	TRBJ1-6	-	TRBV28	CATNRDRLKDSPLHF	TGTGCCACCAACCGGGACAGGCTTAAAGATTCACCCCTCCACTTT
15	TRBD2	TRBJ2-3	-	TRBV7-9	CASSRGAGGTDTQYF	TGTGCCAGCAGCCGTGGTGCGGGAGGCACAGATACGCAGTATTTT
15	TRBD1	TRBJ1-5	-	TRBV6-1	CASSVITGANQPQHF	TGTGCCAGCAGTGTGATAACAGGGGCGAATCAGCCCCAGCATTTT
16	TRBD1	TRBJ2-5	few	TRBV7-6	CASSQDWNRGKETQYF	TGTGCCAGCAGCCAAGATTGGAACAGGGGAAAAGAGACCCAGTACTTC
14	-	TRBJ1-3	-	TRBV5-1	CASRPVEAGNTIYF	TGCGCCAGCCGCCCTGTAGAAGCTGGAAACACCATATATTTT
16	-	TRBJ1-6	-	TRBV7-9	CASSLIWSSYNSPLHF	TGTGCCAGCAGCTTAATCTGGAGCTCCTATAATTCACCCCTCCACTTT
10	-	TRBJ2-7	few	TRBV20-1	CSASDSEQYF	TGCAGTGCTAGCGATAGCGAGCAGTACTTC
14	TRBD2	TRBJ2-3	-	TRBV2	CASREGLATDTQYF	TGTGCCAGCAGAGAAGGACTAGCGACAGATACGCAGTATTTT
13	-	TRBJ1-5	-	TRBV6-1	CASRSGAGQPQHF	TGTGCCAGCAGGAGCGGCGCGGGTCAGCCCCAGCATTTT
14	-	TRBJ2-1	-	TRBV29-1	CSARLGGVEGEQFF	TGCAGCGCCCGACTAGGTGGGGTGGAGGGTGAGCAGTTCTTC
14	TRBD2	TRBJ2-3	-	TRBV19	CASSMALTSGIVYF	TGTGCCAGTAGTATGGCGCTCACTAGCGGGATAGTCTACTTT
16	TRBD2	TRBJ2-7	few	TRBV11-2	CASSLGTSGTPYEQYF	TGTGCCAGCAGCTTAGGGACTAGCGGGACTCCCTACGAGCAGTACTTC
16	TRBD2	TRBJ2-7	-	TRBV11-2	CASSISGTSGTYEQYF	TGTGCCAGCAGCATATCCGGGACTAGCGGGACCTACGAGCAGTACTTC
14	-	TRBJ1-1	-	TRBV11-2	CASSMPGAHTEAFF	TGTGCCAGCAGCATGCCAGGGGCGCACACTGAAGCTTTCTTT
14	-	TRBJ2-3	-	TRBV19	CASSRLVGTDTQYF	TGTGCCAGTAGTCGCCTAGTTGGCACAGATACGCAGTATTTT
20	TRBD2	TRBJ2-1	few	TRBV27	CASSYPARSSGRAKFNEQFF	TGTGCCAGCAGTTACCCAGCAAGAAGTAGCGGGAGGGCCAAGTTTAATGAGCAGTTCTTC
18	TRBD1	TRBJ2-3	-	TRBV29-1	CSVEDQFQGDVPPDTQYF	TGCAGCGTTGAAGATCAATTCCAGGGGGACGTGCCTCCAGATACGCAGTATTTT